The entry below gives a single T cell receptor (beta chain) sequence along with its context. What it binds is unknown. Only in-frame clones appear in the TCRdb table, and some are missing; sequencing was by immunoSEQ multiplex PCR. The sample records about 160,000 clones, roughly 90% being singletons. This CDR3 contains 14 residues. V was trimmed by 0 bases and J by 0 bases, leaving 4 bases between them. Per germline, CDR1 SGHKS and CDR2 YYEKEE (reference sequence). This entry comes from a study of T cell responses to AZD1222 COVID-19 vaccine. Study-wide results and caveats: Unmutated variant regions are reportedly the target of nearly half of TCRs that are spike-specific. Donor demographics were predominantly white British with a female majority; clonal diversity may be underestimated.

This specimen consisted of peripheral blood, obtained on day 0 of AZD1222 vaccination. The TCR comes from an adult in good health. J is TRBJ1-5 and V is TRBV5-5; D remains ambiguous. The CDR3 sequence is CASSLAASNQPQHF. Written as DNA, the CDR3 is TGTGCCAGCAGCTTGGCAGCTAGCAATCAGCCCCAGCATTTT.